This passage covers 4 T cell receptor beta chains from one sample sequenced in a study of blood T cell repertoires in COVID-19. TCRdb keeps only in-frame clones here, not all; method: immunoSEQ multiplex PCR. This table holds about 340,000 clones, 87% found once. Sequenced: peripheral blood. The receptors come from a woman between 50 and 59 years old with COVID-19, enrolled during active disease.

The chain links TRBV12-1 to TRBJ1-1; the D call TRBD1 from the table was never checked on the DNA. TRBV12-1 is noted as a pseudogene. The CDR3 contains 16 residues. CDR3 bases: TGTGCCAGCAGCGACCGGGACAGGGGGGATGAAACTGAAGCTTTCTTT. Its translation: CASSDRDRGDETEAFF.

The chain employs TRBV28 and TRBJ2-7; 14 nucleotides agree with TRBD2. The CDR3 runs 14 residues. Germline CDR1 and CDR2: MDHEN and SYDVKM. The J segment lost 6 bases and the V segment lost 4 bases, leaving 2 bases of the junction unmatched. The CDR3 loop is CASSSGLAGGEQYF. The CDR3 nucleotides read TGTGCCAGCAGTTCCGGACTAGCGGGAGGCGAGCAGTACTTC.

The chain links TRBV27 to TRBJ1-1, with 8 positions matching TRBD1. The CDR3 sequence is 14 residues long. CDR1 and CDR2 (germline): MNHEY, SMNVEV (reference sequence). With V trimmed by 5 bases and J by 3 bases, 5 bases remained unmatched. This chain's CDR3 is CASSPTGGDTEAFF. CDR3 bases: TGTGCCAGCAGTCCTACAGGGGGAGACACTGAAGCTTTCTTT.

This rearrangement joins TRBV18 to TRBJ1-4; the D gene is possibly TRBD1 (5 bases). Germline CDR1 is KGHSH and CDR2 is LQKENI. The CDR3 has 15 amino acids. V lost 2 bases to trimming and J lost 9 bases, with 16 bases between them. The CDR3 here is CASSPDRRDHQKLFF. CDR3 in DNA: TGTGCCAGCTCACCAGATCGCAGGGATCATCAAAAACTGTTTTTT.